This T cell receptor (beta chain) was retrieved from a study of PD-1 blockade in classical Hodgkin lymphoma (TCRdb year 2020). At the level of the whole study: Nivolumab dosing was 3 mg/kg intravenously every 2 weeks, continuing until either disease progression or unacceptable toxicity. To define a peripheral blood immune signature of response to PD-1 blockade in classical Hodgkin lymphoma, the study combined TCR beta sequencing with CyTOF.

The germline V gene specifies SGHNT as CDR1 and YENEEA as CDR2. The V end loses 4 bases and the J end loses 3 bases, and a stretch of 12 bases separates them. From the cysteine through the phenylalanine, the CDR3 covers 15 amino acids. The entry retains the CDR3 DNA only, 45 bases that are in frame from base 1. On this clone itself: Its antigen target is currently unknown. No much larger clone exists at a distance of one base, and base qualities are not known.

In light of the paper, this sample's time point label describes: cycle 1 day 1 (C1D1), immediately before nivolumab initiation. Every trial patient had relapsed after autologous stem cell transplantation, and cohorts A, B and C differed in prior brentuximab vedotin exposure. The trial cohort included 55 to 65 patients with relapsed/refractory classical Hodgkin lymphoma, and each patient had a best overall response of complete response, partial response or progressive disease. Trial patients were treated with single-agent nivolumab in the multi-cohort phase II CheckMate 205 trial. Best overall response was determined by an independent review committee according to the 2007 International Working Group response criteria. Trial PBMCs were collected just before the start of nivolumab (C1D1) and during therapy at cycle 2 day 1 and cycle 4 day 1. Peripheral blood was collected in 8 mL Vacutainer Cell Preparation Tubes, from which PBMCs were isolated by centrifugation and then cryopreserved.

General findings and caveats noted by the study authors: Lower diversity was observed in patients in whom nivolumab was started less than 1 year after ASCT, and these patients were excluded from later analyses so that confounding by immune reconstitution would be avoided. Newly diagnosed patients were reported to have lower baseline TCR diversity than healthy donors, and relapsed/refractory patients were reported to have lower baseline TCR diversity still. Trial patients with a complete response had baseline diversity similar to that of newly diagnosed patients, while partial responders and progressors had significantly lower diversity. Only a single clinical trial cohort was studied, and what caused the repertoire differences, possibly disease activity or prior therapy, remained undefined. By C4D1, a significant rise was seen in CD4+ TCR diversity but not in CD8+ TCR diversity (p=0.0027 vs p=0.16), and the rise was most apparent among complete responders (p=0.02).

Genomic DNA was extracted with the Qiagen DNeasy kit from unsorted PBMCs and from negatively selected CD4+ and CD8+ fractions. TCR beta CDR3 regions were subjected to amplification by immunoSEQ multiplex PCR with primers that anneal to V and J segments. A synthetic immune receptor repertoire was used to minimize amplification bias, and any residual bias was removed computationally once sequencing was done. For the original study's pipeline: Custom Python scripts were used to quantify repertoire diversity as the Shannon entropy index. The unsorted, CD4+ and CD8+ repertoires were each analyzed separately, with the exception of combined analyses, where CD4+ and CD8+ sequences were merged in silico. Clonal expansion was defined as a frequency increase of at least 2-fold after treatment compared with C1D1, and clones undetected at baseline were assigned a pseudocount of 0.5. Singleton clones were defined as clones with 0 or 1 copy at C1D1, and non-singleton clones were defined as clones with 2 or more copies. Clones expanded in unsorted samples were annotated as CD4+, CD8+ or unknown by matching protein sequences in sorted samples from the same patient. Wilcoxon tests were applied to paired samples to test diversity changes from C1D1 to C4D1. TCRdb retrieved this table from immuneACCESS and kept in-frame rearrangements only. Not all clones are present; in checked studies, unresolved V genes account for under half, and no reason is known for the remainder. The V and J calls and the clone size are those of that table, but D and trimming were determined from the DNA. The sample has some 14,000 clones on record, approximately 86% of them singletons. Jointly, the top ten make up 4.6% of the sample.

Sequences were derived from peripheral blood mononuclear cells (PBMCs), sampled at baseline. This receptor was obtained from a human donor with classical Hodgkin lymphoma. The chain employs TRBV11-3 and TRBJ2-2; the D gene lacks a confident call. The CDR3 reads CASSSLTWYTGELFF. The sequenced DNA is TGTGCCAGCAGCTCCCTAACGTGGTACACCGGGGAGCTGTTTTTT.